A single sample gave rise to the 24 T cell receptor beta chains below, sequenced in a study of shared clonotypes between healthy human individuals. Method: immunoSEQ multiplex PCR; TCRdb's copy keeps in-frame clones and lacks some. The table includes more than 2,000,000 clones, 93% detected once. The sample was naive CD4+ T cells from PBMCs. Subset of the sample: CD45RA+ positively selected. The receptors were sampled from a man aged 18 to 35 in good health. Some clones in this sample may be carry-over from other donors' samples.

This clone was recorded only once. The chain links TRBV4-3 to TRBJ2-1; 8 positions match TRBD2. Germline V gives CDR1 LGHNA, CDR2 YSLEER. The CDR3 runs to 17 residues. Losses at the gene ends were 0 bases for V and 4 bases for J; bases not matched to a gene: 8. CDR3 sequence: CASSQEDRGLDYNEQFF. CDR3 in DNA: TGCGCCAGCAGCCAAGAAGATAGGGGACTAGATTACAATGAGCAGTTCTTC.

V and J are TRBV6-6 and TRBJ2-1; perhaps TRBD2 as D (5 bases). V shed 6 bases and J shed 8 bases, with 20 bases lying between them. The germline V gene has CDR1 MNHNY and CDR2 SVGAGI (reference sequence). This CDR3 is 15 amino acids long. The CDR3 DNA reads TGTGCCAGCAGCCCAAGTGGTGGGAGCCGCTATGAGCAGTTCTTC. It codes for CASSPSGGSRYEQFF.

The rearrangement links TRBV7-6 to TRBJ2-5; weak D call: TRBD2 (6 bases). V was cut by 5 bases and J by 4 bases, with 20 bases left in between. Looked up from germline, CDR1 is SGHVS and CDR2 is FNYEAQ. The CDR3 is made up of 16 amino acids. In DNA form, the CDR3 reads TGTGCCAGCAGCACATATTCGGGGAGGCGGCCAGAGACCCAGTACTTC. Protein sequence: CASSTYSGRRPETQYF.

The rearrangement links TRBV15 to TRBJ2-7; 7 positions match TRBD1. The CDR3 spans 16 residues. Looked up from germline, CDR1 is LNHNV and CDR2 is YYDKDF (reference sequence). Unmatched junction bases numbered 9, after V lost 3 bases and J lost 1 base. Written as DNA, the CDR3 is TGTGCCACCAGCAGGGGTGGGACAGTAAAATCCTACGAGCAGTACTTC. Protein product: CATSRGGTVKSYEQYF.

As regards this clone: Other DNA sequences of this sample code for an identical CDR3. The genes are TRBV7-3 and TRBJ2-5; D ambiguous. V lost 3 bases and J lost 5, with 10 bases in between. CDR3 length: 13 amino acids. Germline values: CDR1 SGHTA, CDR2 FQGTGA. For the CDR3, the DNA is TGTGCCAGCAGCTTTTCGTCCCAGGAGACCCAGTACTTC. Protein product: CASSFSSQETQYF.

The chain couples TRBV28 to TRBJ1-2; D ambiguous. Between the trimmed V and J ends, which lost 1 base and 5 bases, there was a span of 14 bases. The CDR3 consists of 15 residues. Germline V gives CDR1 MDHEN, CDR2 SYDVKM. This chain's CDR3 is CASSLSNRAGYGYTF. The CDR3, as DNA: TGTGCCAGCAGTTTATCAAATAGGGCGGGATATGGCTACACCTTC.

The chain joins TRBV12-5 to TRBJ1-1; perhaps TRBD1 as D (5 bases). Germline lookup yields CDR1 LGHNT and CDR2 FRNRAP. V lost 6 bases to trimming and J lost 2 bases, with 10 bases between them. The CDR3 spans 13 residues. DNA of the CDR3: TGTGCTAGTGGGGAGAGGACAAACACTGAAGCTTTCTTT. As protein: CASGERTNTEAFF.

This chain uses TRBV27 with TRBJ2-1; 7 bases line up with TRBD2. J lost 10 bases, V lost 5 bases, and 14 bases had no gene match. Germline V CDR1 and CDR2: MNHEY, SMNVEV (reference sequence). The CDR3 is 15 amino acids. CDR3: CASSVASGELGEQFF. The DNA for the CDR3 is TGTGCCAGCAGTGTGGCCAGCGGGGAGCTAGGGGAGCAGTTCTTC.

The chain links TRBV6-1 to TRBJ1-4; 7 nucleotides line up with TRBD1. The CDR3 spans 16 residues. The germline CDR1 and CDR2 sequences are MNHNS and SASEGT. Trimming cost V 4 bases and J 4 bases; bases outside gene matches: 9. The CDR3 DNA reads as TGTGCCAGCAGTGGTCAGCCACAGGGGAGTAATGAAAAACTGTTTTTT. This sequence encodes CASSGQPQGSNEKLFF.

The J gene is TRBJ2-1, the V gene TRBV28; 9 bases agree with TRBD2. The CDR3 consists of 14 residues. Losses at the gene ends were 5 bases for V and 5 bases for J; bases not matched to a gene: 4. Germline V gene sequence: CDR1 MDHEN, CDR2 SYDVKM. CDR3 amino acids: CASSISGGNNEQFF. The CDR3 DNA is TGTGCCAGCAGTATTAGCGGGGGAAACAATGAGCAGTTCTTC.

The rearrangement links TRBV28 to TRBJ1-2; no firm D call. The CDR3 is made up of 15 amino acids. Germline CDR1 reads MDHEN; CDR2 reads SYDVKM. The V and J ends lost 2 bases and 4 bases respectively, with 14 bases between them. DNA for the CDR3: TGTGCCAGCAGTTTAATTGGGGAATTCGTCTATGGCTACACCTTC. Its translation: CASSLIGEFVYGYTF.

The chain is built from TRBV7-2 and TRBJ2-1, with TRBD2 as a possible D gene (6 bases). CDR3 length: 15 amino acids. CDR1 SGHTA and CDR2 FQGNSA come from the germline V gene. Trimming took off 5 bases at V and 2 bases at J, with 13 bases between the two ends. CDR3 in amino acids: CASSHGGVTYNEQFF. The CDR3 nucleotides are TGTGCCAGCAGCCACGGCGGGGTGACCTACAATGAGCAGTTCTTC.

This clone was picked up one time. The chain joins TRBV4-3 to TRBJ2-7, with 11 bases lining up with TRBD1. Germline CDR1 LGHNA, CDR2 YSLEER. This CDR3 has 16 amino acids. V trimming: 6 bases; J trimming: 1 base; junction bases outside the gene matches: 8. CDR3 in amino acids: CASSRDRGSLSYEQYF. The CDR3 region has the DNA TGCGCCAGCAGTCGGGACAGGGGGTCCCTTTCCTACGAGCAGTACTTC.

Turning to this clone: A junction boundary mismatches the germline segment, possibly from a read error. J is TRBJ2-1 and V is TRBV9, with 7 positions matching TRBD1. Germline V gene lookup returns CDR1 SGDLS and CDR2 YYNGEE. CDR3 length: 14 residues. The CDR3 is CASGVPQTGTEQFF. The CDR3 DNA is TGTGCCAGCGGCGTTCCGCAGACAGGGACTGAGCAGTTCTTC.

The rearrangement uses TRBV4-1 and TRBJ2-7, with 14 bases matching TRBD2. This CDR3 comprises 18 residues. J lost 2 bases, V lost 1 base, and 7 bases had no gene match. Germline V gene sequence: CDR1 MGHRA, CDR2 YSYEKL. CDR3 protein: CASSQVGRTSGRPYEQYF. The CDR3 DNA follows: TGCGCCAGCAGCCAAGTGGGCAGGACTAGCGGGAGGCCCTACGAGCAGTACTTC.

This sequence joins TRBV14 and TRBJ2-5; tentatively, D is TRBD1 (6 bases). The CDR3 is made up of 16 amino acids. V was pared by 4 bases and J by 0 bases, with 15 bases between. The germline gives CDR1 SGHDN, CDR2 FVKESK. The CDR3 protein is CASSPPGHTNQETQYF. CDR3 in DNA: TGTGCCAGCAGCCCCCCGGGACACACTAACCAAGAGACCCAGTACTTC.

This rearrangement joins TRBV6-5 to TRBJ1-5; D gene unclear. This CDR3 is built from 14 residues. Trimming removed 6 bases at V and 5 bases at J, with 14 bases between. Germline values: CDR1 MNHEY, CDR2 SVGAGI. DNA of the CDR3: TGTGCCAGCAGCTACACGCCGGGAGATCAGCCCCAGCATTTT. It yields the protein CASSYTPGDQPQHF.

V usage is TRBV18 and J usage is TRBJ1-2; no clear D. This CDR3 is 16 amino acids long. CDR1 and CDR2 from the germline V gene are KGHSH and LQKENI. V was pared by 3 bases and J by 5 bases, with 19 bases between. For the CDR3, the DNA is TGTGCCAGCTCACCGAGTCAGACTGGTCTAGGATATGGCTACACCTTC. This codes for CASSPSQTGLGYGYTF.

This clone is a singleton in its sample. The gene calls are TRBV6-1 and TRBJ1-2; no clear D. V was shortened by 6 bases and J by 2 bases, with 16 bases between the two germline ends. Germline values: CDR1 MNHNS, CDR2 SASEGT. The CDR3 has 15 residues. CDR3 bases: TGTGCCAGCAGAATCGGTTCAGAGTTAAACTATGGCTACACCTTC. Translation: CASRIGSELNYGYTF.

The chain combines TRBV7-9 with TRBJ2-5; D is possibly TRBD2 (5 bases). Deletions cut 1 base from V and 2 bases from J, with 17 bases between. Germline CDR1 is SEHNR and CDR2 is FQNEAQ (reference sequence). CDR3 length: 17 residues. The CDR3 nucleotides are TGTGCCAGCAGCTTAGGCCGGGGTCAGCTCTTACAAGAGACCCAGTACTTC. Translated, it gives CASSLGRGQLLQETQYF. Supplemented by reference TRBV7-9 and TRBJ2-5, the full variable domain reads DTGVSQNPRHKITKRGQNVTFRCDPISEHNRLYWYRQTLGQGPEFLTYFQNEAQLEKSRLLSDRFSAERPKGSFSTLEIQRTEQGDSAMYLCASSLGRGQLLQETQYFGPGTRLLVL.

J is TRBJ2-7 and V is TRBV30; D remains ambiguous. Trimming cost V 2 bases and J 2 bases, with 10 bases left between them. The CDR3 consists of 13 residues. Germline V gene sequence: CDR1 GTSNPN, CDR2 SVGIG (reference sequence). The CDR3 coding sequence is TGTGCCTGGAGTCTCAAAACCCCCTACGAGCAGTACTTC. It is translated as CAWSLKTPYEQYF.

The genes are TRBV4-3 and TRBJ1-1; unclear D gene. Per the germline V gene, CDR1 is LGHNA and CDR2 is YSLEER. The CDR3 contains 13 residues. The V end lost 5 bases, the J end lost 0 bases, and 7 bases lay between the germline ends. The CDR3 loop is CASSIQLNTEAFF. In nucleotides, the CDR3 is TGCGCCAGCAGCATACAGCTGAACACTGAAGCTTTCTTT.

The count of this clone is one. The chain links TRBV27 to TRBJ2-7; D remains ambiguous. The CDR3 runs to 14 residues. Germline V CDR1 and CDR2: MNHEY, SMNVEV (reference sequence). Trimming took 0 bases from V and 0 from J, leaving 6 bases between them. The CDR3 reads CASSLSANSYEQYF. The CDR3 DNA follows: TGTGCCAGCAGTTTATCCGCGAACTCCTACGAGCAGTACTTC.

CDR3 sequence (DNA): TGTGCCATCAGTTCCGGGACTAGCGGAGGGGGTAGCTCCTACGAGCAGTACTTC. Its translation: CAISSGTSGGGSSYEQYF. This sequence joins TRBV10-3 and TRBJ2-7, with TRBD2 matching 11 bases. V trimming: 5 bases; J trimming: 0 bases; junction bases outside the gene matches: 12. CDR3 length: 18 residues. Germline CDR1 ENHRY, CDR2 SYGVKD.